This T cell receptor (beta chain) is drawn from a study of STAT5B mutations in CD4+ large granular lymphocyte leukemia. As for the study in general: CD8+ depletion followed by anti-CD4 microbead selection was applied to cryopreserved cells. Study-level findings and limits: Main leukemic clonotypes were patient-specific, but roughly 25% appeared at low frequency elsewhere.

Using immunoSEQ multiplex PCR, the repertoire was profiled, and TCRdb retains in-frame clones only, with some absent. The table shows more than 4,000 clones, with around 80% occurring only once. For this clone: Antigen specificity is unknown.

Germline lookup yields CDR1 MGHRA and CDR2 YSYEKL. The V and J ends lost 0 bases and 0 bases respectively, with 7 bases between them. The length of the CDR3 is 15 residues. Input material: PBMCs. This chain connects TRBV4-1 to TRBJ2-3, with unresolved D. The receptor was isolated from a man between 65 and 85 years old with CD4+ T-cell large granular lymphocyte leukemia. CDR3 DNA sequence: TGCGCCAGCAGCCAAGATGGGGTCAGCACAGATACGCAGTATTTT. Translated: CASSQDGVSTDTQYF.